This TCR beta chain stems from a study of PD-L1 blockade in urothelial cancer. Time point specified: peripheral blood 6 weeks after treatment start. Repertoires were generated with immunoSEQ multiplex PCR, while TCRdb's copy carries only in-frame clones and drops some. The table includes 65,000 to 85,000 clones, roughly 90% detected once. Trimming took off 2 bases at V and 6 bases at J, with 19 bases between the two ends. The CDR3 extends over 17 amino acids. Germline V lookup: CDR1 SGHTA, CDR2 FQGTGA. The TCR comes from a woman older than 75 with urothelial cancer. This specimen consisted of PBMCs, obtained around atezolizumab (anti-PD-L1) treatment. The rearrangement joins TRBV7-3 to TRBJ2-2; D is possibly TRBD2 (5 bases). CDR3 DNA sequence: TGTGCCAGCAGCTTAGCCGACTCGGGATTTTCCCCCGGGGAGCTGTTTTTT. This codes for CASSLADSGFSPGELFF. Combining the CDR3 with reference TRBV7-3 and TRBJ2-2 gives the whole variable domain GAGVSQTPSNKVTEKGKYVELRCDPISGHTALYWYRQSLGQGPEFLIYFQGTGAADDSGLPNDRFFAVRPEGSVSTLKIQRTERGDSAVYLCASSLADSGFSPGELFFGEGSRLTVL.